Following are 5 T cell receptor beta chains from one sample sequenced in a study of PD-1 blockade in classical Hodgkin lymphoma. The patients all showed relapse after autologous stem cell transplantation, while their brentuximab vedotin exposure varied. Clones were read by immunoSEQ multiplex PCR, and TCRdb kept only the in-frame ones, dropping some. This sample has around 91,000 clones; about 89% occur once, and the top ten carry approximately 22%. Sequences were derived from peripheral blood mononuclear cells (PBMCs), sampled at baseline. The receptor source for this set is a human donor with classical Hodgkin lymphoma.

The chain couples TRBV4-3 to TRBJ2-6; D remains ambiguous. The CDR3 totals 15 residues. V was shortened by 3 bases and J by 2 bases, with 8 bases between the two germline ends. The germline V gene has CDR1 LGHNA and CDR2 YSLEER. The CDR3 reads CASSHDRAGANVLTF. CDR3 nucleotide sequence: TGCGCCAGCAGCCATGATCGGGCTGGGGCCAACGTCCTGACTTTC.

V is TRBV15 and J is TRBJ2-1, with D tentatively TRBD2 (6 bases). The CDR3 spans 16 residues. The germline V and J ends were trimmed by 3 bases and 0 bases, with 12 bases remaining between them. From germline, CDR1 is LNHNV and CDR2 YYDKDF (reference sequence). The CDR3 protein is CATSREGQSSYNEQFF. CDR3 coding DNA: TGTGCCACCAGCAGGGAGGGTCAGAGCTCCTACAATGAGCAGTTCTTC.

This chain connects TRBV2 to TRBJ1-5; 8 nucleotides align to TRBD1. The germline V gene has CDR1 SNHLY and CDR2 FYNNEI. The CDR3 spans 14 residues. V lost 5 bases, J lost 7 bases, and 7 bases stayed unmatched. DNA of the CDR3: TGTGCCAGCAGTATCGGACAGGGAGGGCAGCCCCAGCATTTT. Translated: CASSIGQGGQPQHF.

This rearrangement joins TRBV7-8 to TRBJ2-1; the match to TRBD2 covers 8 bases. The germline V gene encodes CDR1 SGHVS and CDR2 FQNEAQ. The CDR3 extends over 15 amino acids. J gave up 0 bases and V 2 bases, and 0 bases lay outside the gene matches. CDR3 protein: CASSLSGSSYNEQFF. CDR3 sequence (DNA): TGTGCCAGCAGCTTAAGCGGGAGCTCCTACAATGAGCAGTTCTTC.

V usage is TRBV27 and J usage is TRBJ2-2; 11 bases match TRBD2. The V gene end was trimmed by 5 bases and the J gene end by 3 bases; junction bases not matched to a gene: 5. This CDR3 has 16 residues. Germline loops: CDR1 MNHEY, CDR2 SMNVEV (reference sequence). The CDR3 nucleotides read TGTGCCAGCAGTACTATAGCGGGAGGGCACACCGGGGAGCTGTTTTTT. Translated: CASSTIAGGHTGELFF.